The 9 T cell receptor beta chains reported below all come from one sample, sequenced in a study of a mutant IDH1 vaccine in newly diagnosed glioma. The assay was immunoSEQ multiplex PCR, and TCRdb's table has in-frame clones only and misses some. The sample records 55,000 to 65,000 clones, approximately 71% being singletons. The antigens of these receptors remain unknown. Described time point: week 47, end of study. Doses of 300 ug of mutant IDH1 20-mer peptide were given with topical imiquimod. The sequenced sample was PBMCs, obtained from a glioma patient whose treatment included an IDH1 peptide vaccine. The receptors were gathered from a man aged 50 to 60 with glioma.

V gene TRBV19 combines with J gene TRBJ1-1, with D perhaps TRBD1 (6 bases). The germline CDR1 and CDR2 sequences are LNHDA and SQIVND (reference sequence). V lost 5 bases and J 1 base, leaving 14 bases between the germline ends. The CDR3 covers 15 residues. CDR3 protein: CASSGYRERNTEAFF. CDR3 in DNA: TGTGCCAGTAGTGGATACAGGGAAAGGAACACTGAAGCTTTCTTT.

In its sample, this clone was seen a few times. The CDR3 is CASSLHRDTGELFF. DNA of the CDR3: TGTGCCAGCAGCTTGCACAGGGACACCGGGGAGCTGTTTTTT. The rearrangement links TRBV6-5 to TRBJ2-2; a possible D gene is TRBD1 (6 bases). This CDR3 is built from 14 residues. Trimming took 6 bases from V and 3 from J, leaving 11 bases between them. The germline V gene encodes CDR1 MNHEY and CDR2 SVGAGI.

In nucleotides, the CDR3 is TGTGCCAGCAGCTTACAGGGTCGGGAAAAACTGTTTTTT. Protein sequence: CASSLQGREKLFF. This chain joins TRBV7-9 and TRBJ1-4; the D gene is possibly TRBD1 (5 bases). The V gene lost 2 bases and the J gene lost 8 bases, with 9 bases spanning the gap. The germline V gene encodes CDR1 SEHNR and CDR2 FQNEAQ (reference sequence). The CDR3 length is 13 residues.

The chain links TRBV18 to TRBJ1-1; weak D call: TRBD1 (6 bases). V gave up 6 bases and J gave up 6 bases, with 20 bases separating them. Germline V gene lookup returns CDR1 KGHSH and CDR2 LQKENI. The length of the CDR3 is 15 residues. CDR3 sequence (DNA): TGTGCCAGCTCCCCCAGGATAAAGGGGGAGGCTGAAGCTTTCTTT. It specifies CASSPRIKGEAEAFF.

This clone is a singleton in its sample. The V and J genes are TRBV18 and TRBJ1-2, with TRBD1 identical over 9 bases. The V gene's germline CDR1 is KGHSH and CDR2 LQKENI. Trimming removed 3 bases from V and 4 bases from J; junction bases left unmatched: 3. The CDR3 is made up of 14 amino acids. CDR3 coding DNA: TGTGCCAGCTCACCCGAGGGACAGGGCTATGGCTACACCTTC. It yields the protein CASSPEGQGYGYTF.

J is TRBJ2-3 and V is TRBV19; 8 bases match TRBD2. V was pared by 2 bases and J by 1 base, with 2 bases of the junction left unmatched. Germline V gene data show CDR1 as LNHDA and CDR2 as SQIVND (reference sequence). The CDR3 spans 15 residues. Written as DNA, the CDR3 is TGTGCCAGTAGTATACGGCGGGGGGGCACAGATACGCAGTATTTT. Translated, it gives CASSIRRGGTDTQYF.

This clone was observed a few times. The chain combines TRBV7-9 with TRBJ1-4; no firm D call. The length of the CDR3 is 13 residues. Germline V CDR1 and CDR2: SEHNR, FQNEAQ (reference sequence). The germline V and J ends were trimmed by 2 bases and 4 bases, with 5 bases remaining between them. The CDR3, as DNA: TGTGCCAGCAGCTTAACCAGTAATGAAAAACTGTTTTTT. Translation: CASSLTSNEKLFF.

This clone occurred many times. The chain has TRBV4-3 and TRBJ2-7; the match to TRBD1 covers 8 bases. In germline, CDR1 is LGHNA, CDR2 YSLEER. There are 17 residues in the CDR3. Germline trimming cut 0 bases from V and 3 bases from J; bases unmatched to any gene: 10. In nucleotides, the CDR3 is TGCGCCAGCAGCCAAGATAGGACAGGGAGGCCCCTCTACGAGCAGTACTTC. Encoded protein: CASSQDRTGRPLYEQYF.

V usage is TRBV19 and J usage is TRBJ1-5; D gene unclear. Trimming took off 7 bases at V and 2 bases at J, with 6 bases between the two ends. The CDR3 is 12 residues long. Germline assignment: CDR1 LNHDA and CDR2 SQIVND (reference sequence). For the CDR3, the DNA is TGTGCCAGTAATGTGGGCAATCAGCCCCAGCATTTT. This codes for CASNVGNQPQHF.